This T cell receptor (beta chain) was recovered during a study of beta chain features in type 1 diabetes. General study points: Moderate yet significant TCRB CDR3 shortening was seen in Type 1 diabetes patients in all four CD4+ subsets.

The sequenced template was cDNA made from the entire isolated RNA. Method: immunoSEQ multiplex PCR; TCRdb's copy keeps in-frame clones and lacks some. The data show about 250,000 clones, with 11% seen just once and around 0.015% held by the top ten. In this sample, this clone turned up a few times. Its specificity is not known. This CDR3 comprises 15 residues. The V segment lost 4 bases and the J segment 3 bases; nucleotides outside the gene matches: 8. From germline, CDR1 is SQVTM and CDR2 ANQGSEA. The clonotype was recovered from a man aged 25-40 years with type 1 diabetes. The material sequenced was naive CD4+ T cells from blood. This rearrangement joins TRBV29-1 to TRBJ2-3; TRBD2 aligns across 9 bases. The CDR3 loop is CSVAAGGLGTDTQYF. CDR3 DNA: TGCAGCGTTGCGGCGGGGGGGCTTGGGACAGATACGCAGTATTTT.